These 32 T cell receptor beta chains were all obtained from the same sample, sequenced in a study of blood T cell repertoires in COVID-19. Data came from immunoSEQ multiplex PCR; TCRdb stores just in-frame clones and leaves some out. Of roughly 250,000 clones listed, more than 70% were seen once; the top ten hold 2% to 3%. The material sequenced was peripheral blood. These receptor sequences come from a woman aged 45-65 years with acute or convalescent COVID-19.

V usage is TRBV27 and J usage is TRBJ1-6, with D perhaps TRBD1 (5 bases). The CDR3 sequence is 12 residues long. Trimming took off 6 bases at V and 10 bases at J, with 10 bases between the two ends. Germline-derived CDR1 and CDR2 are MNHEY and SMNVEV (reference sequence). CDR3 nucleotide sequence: TGTGCCAGCAGCCTAACAGGATCACCCCTCCACTTT. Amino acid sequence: CASSLTGSPLHF.

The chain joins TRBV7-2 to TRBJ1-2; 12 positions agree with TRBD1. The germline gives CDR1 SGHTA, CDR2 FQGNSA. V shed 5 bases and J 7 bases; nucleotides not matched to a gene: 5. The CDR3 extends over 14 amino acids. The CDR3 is CASSTGQGASGYTF. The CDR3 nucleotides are TGTGCCAGCAGCACGGGACAGGGGGCGAGTGGCTACACCTTC.

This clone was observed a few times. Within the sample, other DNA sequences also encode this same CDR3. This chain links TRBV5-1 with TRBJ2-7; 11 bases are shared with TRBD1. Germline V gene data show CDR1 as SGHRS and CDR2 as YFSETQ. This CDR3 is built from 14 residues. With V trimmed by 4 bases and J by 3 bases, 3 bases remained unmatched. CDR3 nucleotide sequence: TGCGCCAGCAGCCCAGGGACAGGGGGCTACGAGCAGTACTTC. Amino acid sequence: CASSPGTGGYEQYF.

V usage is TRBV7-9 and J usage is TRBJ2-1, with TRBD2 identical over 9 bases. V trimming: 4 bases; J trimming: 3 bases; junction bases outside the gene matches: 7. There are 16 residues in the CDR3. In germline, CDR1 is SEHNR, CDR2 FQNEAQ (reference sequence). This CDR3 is CASSSIAGVSYNEQFF. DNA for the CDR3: TGTGCCAGCAGCTCAATAGCGGGAGTAAGCTACAATGAGCAGTTCTTC.

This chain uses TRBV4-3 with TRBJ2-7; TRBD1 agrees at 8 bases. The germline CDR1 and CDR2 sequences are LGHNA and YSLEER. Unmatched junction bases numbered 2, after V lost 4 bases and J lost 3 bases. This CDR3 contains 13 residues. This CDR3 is CASSRDRIYEQYF. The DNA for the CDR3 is TGCGCCAGCAGCCGGGACAGGATCTACGAGCAGTACTTC.

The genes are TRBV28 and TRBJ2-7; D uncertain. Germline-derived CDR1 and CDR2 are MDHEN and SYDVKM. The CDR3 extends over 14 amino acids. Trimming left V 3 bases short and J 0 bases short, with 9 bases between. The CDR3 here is CASSFFGFSYEQYF. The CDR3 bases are TGTGCCAGCAGTTTCTTCGGGTTCTCCTACGAGCAGTACTTC.

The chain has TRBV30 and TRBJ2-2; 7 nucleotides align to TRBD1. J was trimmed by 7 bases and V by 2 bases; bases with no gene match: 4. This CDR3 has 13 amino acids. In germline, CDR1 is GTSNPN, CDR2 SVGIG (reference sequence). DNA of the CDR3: TGTGCCTGGAGTACAGGGGTAGGCGGGGAGCTGTTTTTT. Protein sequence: CAWSTGVGGELFF.

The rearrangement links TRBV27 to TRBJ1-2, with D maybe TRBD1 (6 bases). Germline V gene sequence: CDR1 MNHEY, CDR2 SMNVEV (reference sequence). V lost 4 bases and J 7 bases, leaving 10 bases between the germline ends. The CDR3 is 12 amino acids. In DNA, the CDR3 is TGTGCCAGCAGTTCCAACAGGGTTGGCTACACCTTC. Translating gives CASSSNRVGYTF.

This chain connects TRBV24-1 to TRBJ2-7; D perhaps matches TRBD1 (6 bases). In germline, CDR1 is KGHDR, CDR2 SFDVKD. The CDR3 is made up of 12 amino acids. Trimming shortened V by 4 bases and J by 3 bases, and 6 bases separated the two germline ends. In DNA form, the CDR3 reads TGTGCCACCAGTGAGGACAGCTACGAGCAGTACTTC. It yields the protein CATSEDSYEQYF.

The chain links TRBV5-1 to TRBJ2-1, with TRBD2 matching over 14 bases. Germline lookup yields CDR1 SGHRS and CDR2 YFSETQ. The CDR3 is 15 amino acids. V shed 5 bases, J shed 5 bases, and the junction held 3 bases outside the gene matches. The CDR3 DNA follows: TGCGCCAGCAGTCGGGGACTAGCGGGAGACAATGAGCAGTTCTTC. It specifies CASSRGLAGDNEQFF.

CDR3: CASRTGTKNYEQYF. The CDR3 DNA sequence: TGTGCCAGCAGAACCGGGACAAAGAACTACGAGCAGTACTTC. The V and J genes are TRBV28 and TRBJ2-7; tentatively, D is TRBD1 (6 bases). Germline loops: CDR1 MDHEN, CDR2 SYDVKM. The germline V and J ends were trimmed by 6 bases and 3 bases, with 15 bases remaining between them. CDR3 length: 14 residues.

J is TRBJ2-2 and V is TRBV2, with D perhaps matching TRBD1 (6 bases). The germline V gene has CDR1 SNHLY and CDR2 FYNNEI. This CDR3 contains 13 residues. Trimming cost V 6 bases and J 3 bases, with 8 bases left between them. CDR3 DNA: TGTGCCAGCAGACAGGGATACACCGGGGAGCTGTTTTTT. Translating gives CASRQGYTGELFF.

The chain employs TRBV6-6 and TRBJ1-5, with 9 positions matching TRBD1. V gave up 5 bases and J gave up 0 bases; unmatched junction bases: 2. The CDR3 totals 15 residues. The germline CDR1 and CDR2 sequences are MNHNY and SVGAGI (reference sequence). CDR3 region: CASSRTGASNQPQHF. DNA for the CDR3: TGTGCCAGCAGTAGGACAGGGGCTAGCAATCAGCCCCAGCATTTT.

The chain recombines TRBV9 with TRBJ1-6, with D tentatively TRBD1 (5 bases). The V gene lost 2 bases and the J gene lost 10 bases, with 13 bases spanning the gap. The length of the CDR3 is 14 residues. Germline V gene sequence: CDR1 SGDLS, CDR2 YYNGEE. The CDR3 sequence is CASSVGGGGSPLHF. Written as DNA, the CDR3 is TGTGCCAGCAGCGTCGGCGGGGGTGGGTCACCCCTCCACTTT. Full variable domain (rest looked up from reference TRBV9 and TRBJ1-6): DSGVTQTPKHLITATGQRVTLRCSPRSGDLSVYWYQQSLDQGLQFLIQYYNGEERAKGNILERFSAQQFPDLHSELNLSSLELGDSALYFCASSVGGGGSPLHFGNGTRLTVT.

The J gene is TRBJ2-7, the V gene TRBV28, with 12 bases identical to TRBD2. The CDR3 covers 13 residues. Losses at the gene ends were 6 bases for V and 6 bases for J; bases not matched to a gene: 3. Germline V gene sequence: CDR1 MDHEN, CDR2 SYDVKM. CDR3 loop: CASRILAGGEQYF. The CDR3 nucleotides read TGTGCCAGCAGGATACTAGCGGGAGGCGAGCAGTACTTC.

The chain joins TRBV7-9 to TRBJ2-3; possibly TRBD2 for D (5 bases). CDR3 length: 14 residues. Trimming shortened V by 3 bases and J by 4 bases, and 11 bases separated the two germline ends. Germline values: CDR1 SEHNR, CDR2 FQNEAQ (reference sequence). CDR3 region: CASSLVGVADTQYF. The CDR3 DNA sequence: TGTGCCAGCAGCTTGGTGGGAGTGGCAGATACGCAGTATTTT. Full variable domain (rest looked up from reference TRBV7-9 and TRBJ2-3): DTGVSQNPRHKITKRGQNVTFRCDPISEHNRLYWYRQTLGQGPEFLTYFQNEAQLEKSRLLSDRFSAERPKGSFSTLEIQRTEQGDSAMYLCASSLVGVADTQYFGPGTRLTVL.

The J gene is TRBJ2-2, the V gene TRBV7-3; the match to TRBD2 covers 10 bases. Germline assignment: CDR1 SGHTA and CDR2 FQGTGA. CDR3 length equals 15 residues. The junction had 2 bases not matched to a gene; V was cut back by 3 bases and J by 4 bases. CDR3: CASSLGLASTGELFF. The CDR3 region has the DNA TGTGCCAGCAGCTTGGGACTAGCGAGCACCGGGGAGCTGTTTTTT.

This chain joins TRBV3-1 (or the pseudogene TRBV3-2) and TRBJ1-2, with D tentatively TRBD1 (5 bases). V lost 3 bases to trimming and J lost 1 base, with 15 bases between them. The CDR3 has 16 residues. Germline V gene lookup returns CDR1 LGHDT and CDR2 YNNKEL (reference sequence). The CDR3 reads CASSHGGGNFNYGYTF. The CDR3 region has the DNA TGTGCCAGCAGCCACGGCGGGGGGAACTTTAACTATGGCTACACCTTC.

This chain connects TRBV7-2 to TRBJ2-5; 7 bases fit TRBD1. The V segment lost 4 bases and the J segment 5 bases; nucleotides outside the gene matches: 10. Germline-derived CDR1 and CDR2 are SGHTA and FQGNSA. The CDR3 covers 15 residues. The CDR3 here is CASSYEGQPVETQYF. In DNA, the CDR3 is TGTGCCAGCAGCTACGAGGGACAGCCCGTGGAGACCCAGTACTTC.

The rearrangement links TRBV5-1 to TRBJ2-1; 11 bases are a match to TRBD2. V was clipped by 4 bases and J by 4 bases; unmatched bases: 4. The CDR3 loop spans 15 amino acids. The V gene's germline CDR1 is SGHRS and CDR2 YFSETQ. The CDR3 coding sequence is TGCGCCAGCAGCCCCGTAGCGGGAGGGTACAATGAGCAGTTCTTC. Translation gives CASSPVAGGYNEQFF.

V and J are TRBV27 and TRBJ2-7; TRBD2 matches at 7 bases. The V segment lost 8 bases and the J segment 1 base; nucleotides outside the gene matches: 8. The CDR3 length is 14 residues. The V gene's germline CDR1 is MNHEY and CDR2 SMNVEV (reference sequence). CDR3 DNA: TGTGCCAGCCGGTCAGCAGCGGGGTCCTACGAGCAGTACTTC. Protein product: CASRSAAGSYEQYF.

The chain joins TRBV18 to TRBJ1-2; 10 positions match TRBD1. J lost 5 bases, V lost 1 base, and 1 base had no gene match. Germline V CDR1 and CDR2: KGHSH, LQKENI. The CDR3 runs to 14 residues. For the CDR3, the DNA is TGTGCCAGCTCACCACAGGGACAGGGGTATGGCTACACCTTC. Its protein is CASSPQGQGYGYTF.

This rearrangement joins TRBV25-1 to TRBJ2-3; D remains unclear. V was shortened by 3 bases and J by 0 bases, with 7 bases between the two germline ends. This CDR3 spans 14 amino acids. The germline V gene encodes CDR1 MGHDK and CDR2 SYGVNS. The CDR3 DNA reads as TGTGCCAGCAGTGATGGCGGTAGCACAGATACGCAGTATTTT. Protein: CASSDGGSTDTQYF. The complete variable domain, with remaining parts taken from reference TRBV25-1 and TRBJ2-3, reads EADIYQTPRYLVIGTGKKITLECSQTMGHDKMYWYQQDPGMELHLIHYSYGVNSTEKGDLSSESTVSRIRTEHFPLTLESARPSHTSQYLCASSDGGSTDTQYFGPGTRLTVL.

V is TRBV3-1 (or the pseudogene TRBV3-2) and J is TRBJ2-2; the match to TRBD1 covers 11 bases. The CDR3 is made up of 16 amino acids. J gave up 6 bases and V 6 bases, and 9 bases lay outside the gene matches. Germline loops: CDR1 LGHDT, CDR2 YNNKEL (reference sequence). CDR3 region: CASRIRTGGGSGELFF. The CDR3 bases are TGTGCCAGCAGGATCAGGACAGGGGGCGGATCCGGGGAGCTGTTTTTT.

CDR3 amino acids: CASSLQTGMGLNQPQHF. The DNA of the CDR3 is TGTGCCAGCTCACTCCAGACAGGGATGGGCCTTAATCAGCCCCAGCATTTT. V gene TRBV18 combines with J gene TRBJ1-5; 7 bases match TRBD1. There are 17 residues in the CDR3. CDR1 KGHSH and CDR2 LQKENI come from the germline V gene. Germline trimming cut 4 bases from V and 4 bases from J; bases unmatched to any gene: 13.

CDR3 protein: CATSDSPRRDRGGSGNTIYF. CDR3 nucleotide sequence: TGTGCCACCAGTGATTCGCCGCGGAGGGACAGGGGCGGCTCTGGAAACACCATATATTTT. This chain uses TRBV24-1 with TRBJ1-3; TRBD1 matches at 10 bases. V lost 2 bases and J lost 0; bases outside the gene matches: 12. Germline CDR1 KGHDR, CDR2 SFDVKD. This CDR3 is built from 20 residues.

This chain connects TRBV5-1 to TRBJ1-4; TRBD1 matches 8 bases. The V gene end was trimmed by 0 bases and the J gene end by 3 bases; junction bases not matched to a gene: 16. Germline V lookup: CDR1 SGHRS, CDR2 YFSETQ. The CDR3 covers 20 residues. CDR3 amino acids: CASSLAPTTTGASANEKLFF. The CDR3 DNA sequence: TGCGCCAGCAGCTTGGCCCCAACCACGACAGGGGCATCGGCTAATGAAAAACTGTTTTTT. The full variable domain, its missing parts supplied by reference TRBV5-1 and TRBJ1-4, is KAGVTQTPRYLIKTRGQQVTLSCSPISGHRSVSWYQQTPGQGLQFLFEYFSETQRNKGNFPGRFSGRQFSNSRSEMNVSTLELGDSALYLCASSLAPTTTGASANEKLFFGSGTQLSVL.

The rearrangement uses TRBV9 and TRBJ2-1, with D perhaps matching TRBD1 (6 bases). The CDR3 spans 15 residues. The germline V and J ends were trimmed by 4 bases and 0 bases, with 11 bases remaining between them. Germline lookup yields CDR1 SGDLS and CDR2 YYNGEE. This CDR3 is CASSYTGSSYNEQFF. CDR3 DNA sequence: TGTGCCAGCAGCTACACAGGGAGCTCCTACAATGAGCAGTTCTTC.

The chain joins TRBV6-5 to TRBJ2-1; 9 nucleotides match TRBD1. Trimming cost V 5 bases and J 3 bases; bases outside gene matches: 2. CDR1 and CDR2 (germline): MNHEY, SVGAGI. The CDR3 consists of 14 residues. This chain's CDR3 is CASSKTGGYNEQFF. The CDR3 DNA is TGTGCCAGCAGTAAGACAGGGGGCTACAATGAGCAGTTCTTC.

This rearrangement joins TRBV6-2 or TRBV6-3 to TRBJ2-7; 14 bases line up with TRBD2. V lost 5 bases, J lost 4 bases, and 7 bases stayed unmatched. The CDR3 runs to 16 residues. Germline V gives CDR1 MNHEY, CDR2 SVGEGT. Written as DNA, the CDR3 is TGTGCCAGCAGTCCCCGACTAGCGGGAGGGCCGTACGAGCAGTACTTC. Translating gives CASSPRLAGGPYEQYF.

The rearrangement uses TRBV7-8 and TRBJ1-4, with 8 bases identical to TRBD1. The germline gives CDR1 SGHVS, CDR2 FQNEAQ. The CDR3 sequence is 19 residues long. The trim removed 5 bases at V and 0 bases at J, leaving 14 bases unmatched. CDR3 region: CASSPGQGLKIATNEKLFF. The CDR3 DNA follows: TGTGCCAGCAGCCCTGGACAGGGACTCAAAATTGCAACTAATGAAAAACTGTTTTTT.

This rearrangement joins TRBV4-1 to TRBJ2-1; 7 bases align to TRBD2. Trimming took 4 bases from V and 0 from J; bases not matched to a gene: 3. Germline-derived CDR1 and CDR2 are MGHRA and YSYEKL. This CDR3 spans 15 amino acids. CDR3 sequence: CASSPLAVSYNEQFF. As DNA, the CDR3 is TGCGCCAGCAGCCCGCTAGCGGTCTCCTACAATGAGCAGTTCTTC.